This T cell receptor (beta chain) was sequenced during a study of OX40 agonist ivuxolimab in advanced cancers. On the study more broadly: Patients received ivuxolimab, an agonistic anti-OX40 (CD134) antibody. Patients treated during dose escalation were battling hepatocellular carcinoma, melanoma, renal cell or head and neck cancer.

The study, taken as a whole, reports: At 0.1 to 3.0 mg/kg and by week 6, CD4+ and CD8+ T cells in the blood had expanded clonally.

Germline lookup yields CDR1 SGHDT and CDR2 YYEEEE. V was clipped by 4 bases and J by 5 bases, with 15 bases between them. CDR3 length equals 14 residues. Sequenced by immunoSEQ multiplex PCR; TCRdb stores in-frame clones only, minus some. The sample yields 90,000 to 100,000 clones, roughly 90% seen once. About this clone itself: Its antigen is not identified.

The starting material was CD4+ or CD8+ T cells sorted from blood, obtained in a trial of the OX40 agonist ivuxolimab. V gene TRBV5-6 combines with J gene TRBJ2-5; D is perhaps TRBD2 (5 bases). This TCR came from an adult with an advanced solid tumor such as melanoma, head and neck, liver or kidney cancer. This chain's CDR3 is CASSPWTQRETQYF. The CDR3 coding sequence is TGTGCCAGCAGCCCATGGACGCAGCGGGAGACCCAGTACTTC.